This TCR beta chain was observed in a study of blood T cell repertoires in COVID-19. Study-wide background: Samples representing acute and convalescent COVID-19 were sourced from the United States, Italy and Spain. PBMCs, B-cell-depleted T cells, or T cells provided the cDNA or gDNA that made up the material.

For this clone: Different DNA sequences within this sample yield the same CDR3.

Trimming left V 2 bases short and J 5 bases short, with 9 bases between. Germline V lookup: CDR1 GTSNPN, CDR2 SVGIG (reference sequence). The CDR3 length is 12 residues. In the original workflow: The authors estimated nucleated cell counts from reference gene primer amplification. Sequencing used immunoSEQ multiplex PCR; TCRdb keeps in-frame clones, though not all of them. V and J calls and clone size come straight from that table; D and trimming were deduced from the DNA. This repertoire shows around 380,000 clones, roughly four fifths found once; its top ten account for more than 1%. This TCR was recovered from a human donor with acute or convalescent COVID-19. The donor label of this sample is uncertain. Sequenced: peripheral blood. The chain is built from TRBV30 and TRBJ1-1; D is unclear. The CDR3 protein is CAWSPGGTEAFF. CDR3 nucleotides: TGTGCCTGGAGTCCGGGAGGGACTGAAGCTTTCTTT.